Each of the 20 T cell receptor beta chains below was sequenced from the same sample in a study of blood T cell repertoires in COVID-19 (dated by TCRdb to the early 2020s). The library was prepared using the immunoSEQ multiplex PCR assay. Drawn from immuneACCESS, this table holds only the in-frame rearrangements with V and J called that TCRdb kept. Clones are partly lost; checked studies trace under half to an unresolved V gene and leave the rest unexplained. This sample has approximately 150,000 clones in its table, and about four fifths of those were observed once. The ten largest clones add up to about an eighth of the sample. Specimen: peripheral blood. Source of these receptors: a man in his 70s who had recovered from COVID-19.

The chain has TRBV27 and TRBJ1-1, with D uncertain. Germline CDR1 MNHEY, CDR2 SMNVEV (reference sequence). V was trimmed by 3 bases and J by 4 bases, leaving 12 bases between them. The CDR3 consists of 14 residues. CDR3 DNA: TGTGCCAGCAGTTTCGCGGGCTTTGCCACTGAAGCTTTCTTT. Translated: CASSFAGFATEAFF.

V gene TRBV11-2 combines with J gene TRBJ2-3, with TRBD2 identical over 7 bases. The length of the CDR3 is 15 residues. Germline CDR1 reads SGHAT; CDR2 reads FQNNGV. Unmatched junction bases numbered 5, after V lost 5 bases and J lost 0 bases. Here the CDR3 reads CASSPLAASTDTQYF. The CDR3 nucleotides read TGTGCCAGCAGCCCTCTAGCGGCTAGCACAGATACGCAGTATTTT.

The sample holds a few counts of this clone. This chain joins TRBV10-1 and TRBJ2-7, with a weak D call TRBD1 (6 bases). Trimming took off 3 bases at V and 4 bases at J, with 16 bases between the two ends. This CDR3 has 15 residues. Looked up from germline, CDR1 is WNHNN and CDR2 is SYGVQD (reference sequence). The CDR3 DNA reads TGCGCCAGCAGTGACTCGAACGACAGGATTTACGAGCAGTACTTC. Amino acids: CASSDSNDRIYEQYF.

The chain carries TRBV29-1 and TRBJ1-4, with 7 positions matching TRBD1. V trimming: 3 bases; J trimming: 4 bases; junction bases outside the gene matches: 8. CDR1 is SQVTM and CDR2 is ANQGSEA in the germline V gene. CDR3 size: 15 residues. The CDR3 region has the DNA TGCAGCGTTGATGTAGGGGGACAGCGTAATGAAAAACTGTTTTTT. As protein: CSVDVGGQRNEKLFF.

CDR3 amino acids: CSASPGTGGREQYF. The CDR3 DNA reads TGCAGTGCCAGTCCCGGGACAGGGGGCCGCGAGCAGTACTTC. The V call is TRBV20-1, the J call TRBJ2-7; 12 bases match TRBD1. CDR1 and CDR2 (germline): DFQATT, SNEGSKA (reference sequence). V shed 6 bases and J 6 bases; nucleotides not matched to a gene: 9. The CDR3 length is 14 residues.

The chain is built from TRBV12-3 or TRBV12-4 and TRBJ2-7; 7 bases are shared with TRBD1. Trimming removed 5 bases from V and 4 bases from J; junction bases left unmatched: 5. This CDR3 has 13 amino acids. The CDR3 DNA is TGTGCCAGCAGTACCCCGGGACAGTACGAGCAGTACTTC. Translation gives CASSTPGQYEQYF.

The rearrangement uses TRBV9 and TRBJ2-2; TRBD1 aligns across 7 bases. The CDR3 is made up of 15 amino acids. The J segment lost 4 bases and the V segment lost 3 bases, leaving 6 bases of the junction unmatched. The V gene's germline CDR1 is SGDLS and CDR2 YYNGEE. The CDR3: CASSEGAPTTGELFF. The CDR3 nucleotides read TGTGCCAGCAGCGAGGGGGCGCCCACCACCGGGGAGCTGTTTTTT.

This clone was counted between two and nine times. V gene TRBV13 combines with J gene TRBJ2-2, with D perhaps TRBD2 (7 bases). Trimming took 4 bases from V and 6 from J, leaving 15 bases between them. CDR3 length: 15 amino acids. Germline lookup yields CDR1 PRHDT and CDR2 FYEKMQ (reference sequence). The CDR3 DNA reads as TGTGCCAGCAGCTCCAGCGACGGGGGGCCCGGGGAGCTGTTTTTT. It translates to CASSSSDGGPGELFF.

The V call is TRBV18, the J call TRBJ2-1, with D tentatively TRBD2 (6 bases). Deletions cut 8 bases from V and 3 bases from J, with 17 bases between. The CDR3 contains 15 residues. The germline CDR1 and CDR2 sequences are KGHSH and LQKENI. The CDR3 protein is CASQRASGDYNEQFF. In DNA form, the CDR3 reads TGTGCCAGCCAGCGTGCTTCGGGGGACTACAATGAGCAGTTCTTC.

The chain couples TRBV6-1 to TRBJ2-5; TRBD1 matches at 7 bases. V shed 0 bases, J shed 5 bases, and the junction held 9 bases outside the gene matches. This CDR3 is 16 amino acids long. The germline V gene has CDR1 MNHNS and CDR2 SASEGT. The CDR3 DNA sequence: TGTGCCAGCAGTGAAGCCATCTCCGGGACAGCGGAGACCCAGTACTTC. This gives the protein CASSEAISGTAETQYF.

The genes are TRBV3-1 (or the pseudogene TRBV3-2) and TRBJ2-7; 10 bases are shared with TRBD1. The CDR3 sequence is 14 residues long. With 4 bases clipped from V and 5 bases from J, the junction kept 5 bases outside the gene matches. The germline V gene has CDR1 LGHDT and CDR2 YNNKEL (reference sequence). The chain's CDR3 is CASSRQGARNEQYF. Here the CDR3 DNA reads TGTGCCAGCAGCCGACAGGGGGCGAGGAACGAGCAGTACTTC.

The rearrangement links TRBV7-9 to TRBJ1-6; 7 bases match TRBD1. The CDR3 runs 14 residues. The germline CDR1 and CDR2 sequences are SEHNR and FQNEAQ (reference sequence). Trimming at V came to 7 bases and at J to 3 bases, leaving 3 bases not matched to a gene. The DNA for the CDR3 is TGTGCCAGCACCCGACAGGGCTATAATTCACCCCTCCACTTT. Its protein product is CASTRQGYNSPLHF.

This rearrangement joins TRBV7-8 to TRBJ1-5; the D is unclear. V gave up 2 bases and J gave up 3 bases, with 5 bases separating them. The CDR3 extends over 13 amino acids. Germline loops: CDR1 SGHVS, CDR2 FQNEAQ. The CDR3 sequence is CASSLQSNQPQHF. CDR3 coding DNA: TGTGCCAGCAGCTTACAGTCCAATCAGCCCCAGCATTTT. The whole variable domain, filled in from reference TRBV7-8 and TRBJ1-5, reads GAGVSQSPRYKVAKRGQDVALRCDPISGHVSLFWYQQALGQGPEFLTYFQNEAQLDKSGLPSDRFFAERPEGSVSTLKIQRTQQEDSAVYLCASSLQSNQPQHFGDGTRLSIL.

This sequence joins TRBV6-2 or TRBV6-3 and TRBJ2-7, with D possibly matching TRBD1 (6 bases). This CDR3 contains 16 residues. V was shortened by 4 bases and J by 3 bases, with 19 bases between the two germline ends. Per germline, CDR1 MNHEY and CDR2 SVGEGT. The CDR3 sequence: CASSSQGSLGVYEQYF. CDR3 coding DNA: TGTGCCAGCAGTTCACAGGGCTCCCTAGGGGTCTACGAGCAGTACTTC.

The chain links TRBV4-3 to TRBJ2-3, with TRBD1 matching over 7 bases. Trimming cost V 2 bases and J 0 bases; bases outside gene matches: 11. The CDR3 covers 18 residues. Germline CDR1 is LGHNA and CDR2 is YSLEER. CDR3 bases: TGCGCCAGCAGCCAATCCCCCGGGACAGCCACTAGCACAGATACGCAGTATTTT. This sequence encodes CASSQSPGTATSTDTQYF.

This rearrangement joins TRBV14 to TRBJ2-2; D gene unclear. V shed 5 bases and J shed 6 bases, with 10 bases lying between them. Germline CDR1 is SGHDN and CDR2 is FVKESK. This CDR3 region has 13 residues. The CDR3 DNA follows: TGTGCCAGCAGCACCCTGGGCCCCGGGGAGCTGTTTTTT. It yields the protein CASSTLGPGELFF.

This clone has just a few counts. The chain employs TRBV3-1 (or the pseudogene TRBV3-2) and TRBJ2-1; possible D gene TRBD2, 6 bases. The CDR3 covers 15 residues. Germline CDR1 is LGHDT and CDR2 is YNNKEL (reference sequence). The germline V and J ends were trimmed by 2 bases and 2 bases, with 10 bases remaining between them. The CDR3 DNA reads as TGTGCCAGCAGCCAAAGTGGGAGGCCCTACAATGAGCAGTTCTTC. Encoded protein: CASSQSGRPYNEQFF.

This clone was seen just once. V is TRBV7-2 and J is TRBJ2-2, with TRBD2 as a possible D gene (5 bases). The CDR3 length is 16 residues. The V gene lost 3 bases and the J gene lost 5 bases, with 16 bases spanning the gap. Germline CDR1 and CDR2: SGHTA and FQGNSA. CDR3 coding DNA: TGTGCCAGCAGCTTTAGGAGTAGTAGCGTTACCGGGGAGCTGTTTTTT. Encoded protein: CASSFRSSSVTGELFF.

The gene calls are TRBV4-3 and TRBJ2-6, with TRBD1 as a possible D gene (5 bases). Per the germline V gene, CDR1 is LGHNA and CDR2 is YSLEER. The CDR3 is made up of 16 amino acids. The ends were cut back, 3 bases at V and 2 bases at J, with 11 bases in the middle. The CDR3 DNA reads as TGCGCCAGCAGCCAGGGGTCAGGGCCTGGGGCCAACGTCCTGACTTTC. As protein: CASSQGSGPGANVLTF.

The rearrangement joins TRBV5-1 to TRBJ2-7, with 7 bases aligning to TRBD2. The CDR3 extends over 14 amino acids. Trimming took 0 bases from V and 7 from J; bases not matched to a gene: 7. Germline CDR1 and CDR2: SGHRS and YFSETQ. The CDR3 loop is CASSLGGEGLEQYF. The CDR3, as DNA: TGCGCCAGCAGCTTGGGCGGGGAGGGCCTTGAGCAGTACTTC.